Following are 16 T cell receptor beta chains from one sample sequenced in a study of healthy donors' naive CD4 and CD8 T cells. Each TCR library used 500 ng of total RNA and a linear amplification protocol. One entry per CDR3 protein, called by TCRdb with MiXCR from the reads. The data show 150,000 to 200,000 distinct CDR3 sequences, around 80% seen once. Material: naive CD4+ and CD8+ T cells sorted from blood, pooled from several donors. These receptors originate from a pool of human donors in good health; the sample pools cells from several healthy donors.

This sequence joins TRBV6-5 and TRBJ2-7; 7 bases agree with TRBD1. The germline V gene encodes CDR1 MNHEY and CDR2 SVGAGI. The ends lost 6 bases at V and 2 bases at J; junction bases unmatched: 4. This CDR3 is built from 13 residues. The CDR3 is CASRDRFTYEQYF. DNA for the CDR3: TGTGCCAGCAGGGACAGGTTTACCTACGAGCAGTACTTC.

The rearrangement uses TRBV19 and TRBJ1-1; D might be TRBD1 (6 bases). Germline V gives CDR1 LNHDA, CDR2 SQIVND (reference sequence). This CDR3 contains 16 residues. Trimming cost V 6 bases and J 2 bases, with 19 bases left between them. This CDR3 is CASSLNLAGVNTEAFF. The CDR3 DNA sequence: TGTGCCAGTAGCTTGAATTTGGCAGGGGTAAACACTGAAGCTTTCTTT.

This chain connects TRBV6-1 to TRBJ2-5; D is unresolved. V shed 1 base and J shed 5 bases, with 11 bases lying between them. The germline V gene has CDR1 MNHNS and CDR2 SASEGT. CDR3 size: 14 residues. The DNA of the CDR3 is TGTGCCAGCAGTGAAGAGGCGAGAAGGGAGACCCAGTACTTC. Amino acid sequence: CASSEEARRETQYF.

This clonotype appeared a few times. The rearrangement uses TRBV29-1 and TRBJ1-1; D remains unclear. Trimming took 7 bases from V and 4 from J, leaving 16 bases between them. CDR1 and CDR2 (germline): SQVTM, ANQGSEA. The CDR3 is made up of 13 amino acids. The CDR3 DNA reads as TGCAGCGCCCATGGAGGATATGGCACTGAAGCTTTCTTT. Residues: CSAHGGYGTEAFF.

The chain couples TRBV19 to TRBJ2-7; the D gene is possibly TRBD1 (5 bases). CDR3 size: 13 residues. Per germline, CDR1 LNHDA and CDR2 SQIVND (reference sequence). V lost 4 bases, J lost 5 bases, and 12 bases lay in between. The CDR3 sequence is CASSTTAQNEQYF. CDR3 nucleotide sequence: TGTGCCAGTAGTACGACAGCACAGAACGAGCAGTACTTC.

The V call is TRBV12-3 or TRBV12-4, the J call TRBJ1-1; D may be TRBD1 (5 bases). Trimming stripped 7 bases from V and 0 bases from J, with 24 bases between. The length of the CDR3 is 18 residues. The CDR3 DNA is TGTGCCAGCAACGGGATGAATACGATGGGGGTGATGAACACTGAAGCTTTCTTT. This codes for CASNGMNTMGVMNTEAFF.

To note about this clonotype: At one end the junction does not follow the germline gene, possibly because of a read error. This sequence joins TRBV28 and TRBJ2-1; 12 bases match TRBD2. The CDR3 has 16 amino acids. CDR1 and CDR2 (germline): MDHEN, SYDVKM. Written as DNA, the CDR3 is TGTGCCAGCAGTCCTCCCCCCTGGACTAGCGGGGCCACCCAGGTCTTC. Protein: CASSPPPWTSGATQVF. The whole variable domain, remainder taken from reference TRBV28 and TRBJ2-1, is DVKVTQSSRYLVKRTGEKVFLECVQDMDHENMFWYRQDPGLGLRLIYFSYDVKMKEKGDIPEGYSVSREKKERFSLILESASTNQTSMYLCASSPPPWTSGATQVFGPGTRLTVL.

J is TRBJ2-3 and V is TRBV27, with a weak D call TRBD2 (5 bases). Trimming pared 7 bases from V and 5 bases from J, leaving 10 bases between. Per the germline V gene, CDR1 is MNHEY and CDR2 is SMNVEV (reference sequence). The CDR3 is 12 residues long. CDR3 protein: CASTGVQDTQYF. In DNA form, the CDR3 reads TGTGCCAGCACCGGGGTTCAAGATACGCAGTATTTT.

CDR3 sequence (DNA): TGTGCCAGCCTGGGGGGACAGATGAACACTGAAGCTTTCTTT. Protein: CASLGGQMNTEAFF. The rearrangement links TRBV27 to TRBJ1-1, with TRBD1 identical over 7 bases. The CDR3 runs 14 residues. V was clipped by 8 bases and J by 0 bases; unmatched bases: 6. Germline CDR1 reads MNHEY; CDR2 reads SMNVEV (reference sequence).

The rearrangement links TRBV27 to TRBJ1-5, with 8 bases matching TRBD1. Trimming took 6 bases from V and 0 from J; bases not matched to a gene: 4. The CDR3 runs to 15 residues. The germline V gene has CDR1 MNHEY and CDR2 SMNVEV (reference sequence). DNA for the CDR3: TGTGCCAGCAGGGAGACAGGGGTTAGCAATCAGCCCCAGCATTTT. As protein: CASRETGVSNQPQHF.

This chain joins TRBV6-5 and TRBJ2-5, with no clear D. CDR3 length: 15 amino acids. The germline CDR1 and CDR2 sequences are MNHEY and SVGAGI. Trimming left V 6 bases short and J 2 bases short, with 16 bases between. CDR3 region: CASSPIIALQETQYF. Here the CDR3 DNA reads TGTGCCAGCAGCCCCATCATTGCGTTGCAAGAGACCCAGTACTTC.

The rearrangement joins TRBV2 to TRBJ2-3; D is uncertain. The CDR3 has 14 amino acids. The germline CDR1 and CDR2 sequences are SNHLY and FYNNEI. V was shortened by 5 bases and J by 6 bases, with 15 bases between the two germline ends. CDR3 loop: CASSPFRVGDTQYF. The DNA for the CDR3 is TGTGCCAGCAGTCCTTTTCGGGTGGGGGATACGCAGTATTTT. Filled out from reference TRBV2 and TRBJ2-3, the complete variable domain reads EPEVTQTPSHQVTQMGQEVILRCVPISNHLYFYWYRQILGQKVEFLVSFYNNEISEKSEIFDDQFSVERPDGSNFTLKIRSTKLEDSAMYFCASSPFRVGDTQYFGPGTRLTVL.

J is TRBJ2-1 and V is TRBV29-1; D possibly corresponds to TRBD1 (5 bases). Between the trimmed V and J ends, which lost 7 bases and 6 bases, there was a span of 22 bases. The CDR3 runs 15 residues. The germline V gene has CDR1 SQVTM and CDR2 ANQGSEA. The CDR3 DNA is TGCAGCGCCGAAGGGGTCCCTGACACTATCAATGAGCAGTTCTTC. It yields the protein CSAEGVPDTINEQFF.

This chain uses TRBV5-6 with TRBJ1-1; D unresolved. The CDR3 extends over 15 amino acids. The V gene's germline CDR1 is SGHDT and CDR2 YYEEEE. Trimming removed 2 bases from V and 4 bases from J, with 15 bases in between. CDR3 amino acids: CASSFIRGSVTEAFF. CDR3 sequence (DNA): TGTGCCAGCAGCTTTATACGGGGATCGGTCACTGAAGCTTTCTTT.

This rearrangement joins TRBV20-1 to TRBJ1-2; perhaps TRBD1 as D (5 bases). V was pared by 0 bases and J by 7 bases, with 18 bases between. This CDR3 is built from 15 residues. Germline CDR1 reads DFQATT; CDR2 reads SNEGSKA (reference sequence). The CDR3 DNA sequence: TGCAGTGCTAGAGATTGGCAGGGTCCGCTACGTGGCTACACCTTC. Encoded protein: CSARDWQGPLRGYTF.

The chain has TRBV19 and TRBJ1-5; D unresolved. The CDR3 is made up of 15 amino acids. In germline, CDR1 is LNHDA, CDR2 SQIVND (reference sequence). V dropped 4 bases and J dropped 7 bases, with 17 bases sitting between them. The CDR3 DNA follows: TGTGCCAGTAGTAACCCCCGGTTAGCTGACCAGCCCCAGCATTTT. Its protein is CASSNPRLADQPQHF.